This passage covers 30 T cell receptor beta chains from one sample sequenced in a study of blood T cell repertoires in COVID-19. The repertoire was sequenced with immunoSEQ multiplex PCR; TCRdb's copy has only in-frame clones and lacks some. The sample lists more than 350,000 clones; around nine tenths were seen once. Sample: PBMCs or T cells enriched from blood (not recorded which). These receptors were obtained from a woman aged 45-65 years who had recovered from COVID-19.

The chain employs TRBV7-2 and TRBJ1-3, with 12 bases fitting TRBD1. Trimming removed 4 bases from V and 7 bases from J; junction bases left unmatched: 8. Germline V gene lookup returns CDR1 SGHTA and CDR2 FQGNSA. This CDR3 has 16 amino acids. CDR3 amino acids: CASSWGGDRGLNTIYF. The DNA for the CDR3 is TGTGCCAGCAGCTGGGGTGGGGACAGGGGGCTGAACACCATATATTTT.

This chain links TRBV11-2 with TRBJ2-2; 10 bases line up with TRBD2. The CDR3 consists of 16 residues. From germline, CDR1 is SGHAT and CDR2 FQNNGV. V trimming: 6 bases; J trimming: 5 bases; junction bases outside the gene matches: 9. The CDR3 loop is CASSAGLAGVTGELFF. The CDR3 bases are TGTGCCAGCAGTGCGGGGCTAGCGGGGGTAACCGGGGAGCTGTTTTTT.

J is TRBJ2-7 and V is TRBV4-3; 12 bases are a match to TRBD1. Germline assignment: CDR1 LGHNA and CDR2 YSLEER. V lost 4 bases to trimming and J lost 3 bases; unmatched junction nucleotides: 4. This CDR3 has 15 residues. The CDR3: CASSRDRGLRYEQYF. The CDR3 bases are TGCGCCAGCAGCCGGGACAGGGGGCTCCGCTACGAGCAGTACTTC.

The V gene is TRBV5-1, the J gene TRBJ2-7, with a weak D call TRBD2 (6 bases). This CDR3 has 14 residues. CDR1 and CDR2 (germline): SGHRS, YFSETQ. V lost 1 base to trimming and J lost 3 bases, with 11 bases between them. Here the CDR3 reads CASSLSGVYYEQYF. The CDR3, as DNA: TGCGCCAGCAGCTTGTCGGGGGTCTACTACGAGCAGTACTTC. Full variable domain (missing parts from reference TRBV5-1 and TRBJ2-7): KAGVTQTPRYLIKTRGQQVTLSCSPISGHRSVSWYQQTPGQGLQFLFEYFSETQRNKGNFPGRFSGRQFSNSRSEMNVSTLELGDSALYLCASSLSGVYYEQYFGPGTRLTVT.

V gene TRBV4-1 combines with J gene TRBJ1-5; TRBD1 might be the D (6 bases). The V end lost 4 bases, the J end lost 9 bases, and 19 bases lay between the germline ends. Germline lookup yields CDR1 MGHRA and CDR2 YSYEKL. The CDR3 has 15 residues. CDR3 sequence: CASSPAGGLAGPQHF. As DNA, the CDR3 is TGCGCCAGCAGCCCCGCTGGGGGCCTGGCTGGGCCCCAGCATTTT.

The rearrangement joins TRBV30 to TRBJ1-2; D might be TRBD1 (5 bases). Germline V gene data show CDR1 as GTSNPN and CDR2 as SVGIG (reference sequence). Deletions cut 7 bases from V and 5 bases from J, with 17 bases between. This CDR3 is built from 13 residues. As DNA, the CDR3 is TGTGCCTCGGGGGACGCCGGGGGATATGGCTACACCTTC. This codes for CASGDAGGYGYTF. Filled out from reference TRBV30 and TRBJ1-2, the complete variable domain reads SQTIHQWPATLVQPVGSPLSLECTVEGTSNPNLYWYRQAAGRGLQLLFYSVGIGQISSEVPQNLSASRPQDRQFILSSKKLLLSDSGFYLCASGDAGGYGYTFGSGTRLTVV.

V is TRBV6-5 and J is TRBJ1-4; D gene ambiguous. Germline V gene lookup returns CDR1 MNHEY and CDR2 SVGAGI. The CDR3 is 14 residues long. Trimming removed 0 bases at V and 5 bases at J, with 7 bases between. The CDR3 DNA is TGTGCCAGCAGTTACTCACTGATGAATGAAAAACTGTTTTTT. Its protein is CASSYSLMNEKLFF.

This clone was seen only once. This chain joins TRBV7-8 and TRBJ1-2; tentatively, D is TRBD1 (5 bases). CDR3 length: 13 amino acids. Trimming took off 1 base at V and 4 bases at J, with 7 bases between the two ends. Germline CDR1 SGHVS, CDR2 FQNEAQ. The CDR3 DNA reads as TGTGCCAGCAGCTTAGGACAGATCTATGGCTACACCTTC. This translates into CASSLGQIYGYTF. Using reference TRBV7-8 and TRBJ1-2 for the parts outside the CDR3, the full variable domain is GAGVSQSPRYKVAKRGQDVALRCDPISGHVSLFWYQQALGQGPEFLTYFQNEAQLDKSGLPSDRFFAERPEGSVSTLKIQRTQQEDSAVYLCASSLGQIYGYTFGSGTRLTVV.

The rearrangement links TRBV5-1 to TRBJ1-2, with a possible D match to TRBD1 (5 bases). The germline CDR1 and CDR2 sequences are SGHRS and YFSETQ. The ends were cut back, 4 bases at V and 7 bases at J, with 20 bases in the middle. This CDR3 region has 15 residues. CDR3 in DNA: TGCGCCAGCAGCGCCTCGGCGGGGGGTAGCGGTGGCTACACCTTC. Translation gives CASSASAGGSGGYTF.

The rearrangement links TRBV30 to TRBJ2-7; tentatively, D is TRBD2 (5 bases). Trimming took 0 bases from V and 6 from J, leaving 12 bases between them. The CDR3 is 13 amino acids. Germline CDR1 reads GTSNPN; CDR2 reads SVGIG (reference sequence). Written as DNA, the CDR3 is TGTGCCTGGAGTGTACTGCGGGCGCGCGAGCAGTACTTC. Translation: CAWSVLRAREQYF.

This sequence joins TRBV5-1 and TRBJ1-5; TRBD1 matches 8 bases. There are 16 residues in the CDR3. The germline V gene has CDR1 SGHRS and CDR2 YFSETQ. The ends lost 3 bases at V and 0 bases at J; junction bases unmatched: 5. CDR3 loop: CASSWGTGNSNQPQHF. CDR3 coding DNA: TGCGCCAGCAGCTGGGGGACAGGAAATAGCAATCAGCCCCAGCATTTT. Drawing the rest from reference TRBV5-1 and TRBJ1-5, the complete variable domain is KAGVTQTPRYLIKTRGQQVTLSCSPISGHRSVSWYQQTPGQGLQFLFEYFSETQRNKGNFPGRFSGRQFSNSRSEMNVSTLELGDSALYLCASSWGTGNSNQPQHFGDGTRLSIL.

J is TRBJ2-1 and V is TRBV7-9, with a possible D match to TRBD1 (5 bases). V lost 2 bases, J lost 9 bases, and 8 bases lay in between. There are 12 residues in the CDR3. In germline, CDR1 is SEHNR, CDR2 FQNEAQ (reference sequence). CDR3 in amino acids: CASSLLTAEQFF. The DNA for the CDR3 is TGTGCCAGCAGCTTACTGACAGCTGAGCAGTTCTTC.

The V gene is TRBV2, the J gene TRBJ2-7, with a weak D call TRBD2 (6 bases). The CDR3 is made up of 14 amino acids. Per germline, CDR1 SNHLY and CDR2 FYNNEI. V was cut by 8 bases and J by 5 bases, with 19 bases left in between. The CDR3 protein is CASRSSGPGHEQYF. The CDR3 DNA reads as TGTGCCAGCCGAAGTAGCGGACCAGGCCACGAGCAGTACTTC.

The chain employs TRBV3-1 (or the pseudogene TRBV3-2) and TRBJ2-2; TRBD2 agrees at 11 bases. Germline CDR1 reads LGHDT; CDR2 reads YNNKEL (reference sequence). Trimming took 5 bases from V and 0 from J; bases not matched to a gene: 2. CDR3 length equals 16 residues. In nucleotides, the CDR3 is TGTGCCAGCAGCTTTAGCGGGGGGGCGAACACCGGGGAGCTGTTTTTT. Its translation is CASSFSGGANTGELFF.

The gene calls are TRBV5-4 and TRBJ2-7; possibly TRBD1 for D (5 bases). In germline, CDR1 is SGHNT, CDR2 YYREEE (reference sequence). CDR3 length equals 14 residues. V lost 4 bases and J lost 6, with 17 bases in between. CDR3 nucleotides: TGTGCCAGCAGCCGACCCCCAGATCAGGGCGAGCAGTACTTC. It is translated as CASSRPPDQGEQYF.

This chain connects TRBV19 to TRBJ1-1, with unresolved D. There are 13 residues in the CDR3. Trimming shortened V by 5 bases and J by 3 bases, and 10 bases separated the two germline ends. CDR1 LNHDA and CDR2 SQIVND come from the germline V gene (reference sequence). CDR3 coding DNA: TGTGCCAGTAGTTTTGGGGAGGACACTGAAGCTTTCTTT. It encodes CASSFGEDTEAFF.

A single count supports this clone. J is TRBJ2-3 and V is TRBV19; 12 positions agree with TRBD2. The germline V gene has CDR1 LNHDA and CDR2 SQIVND (reference sequence). The CDR3 spans 16 residues. With 6 bases clipped from V and 3 bases from J, the junction kept 7 bases outside the gene matches. CDR3 sequence reads: CASSKLAGGPTDTQYF. The CDR3 nucleotides read TGTGCCAGTAGCAAGCTAGCGGGGGGGCCGACAGATACGCAGTATTTT.

This chain connects TRBV4-1 to TRBJ2-1, with a weak D call TRBD1 (6 bases). Trimming took off 4 bases at V and 10 bases at J, with 14 bases between the two ends. The CDR3 runs to 13 residues. CDR1 MGHRA and CDR2 YSYEKL come from the germline V gene. CDR3: CASSPRQESEQFF. The CDR3 DNA reads TGCGCCAGCAGCCCAAGACAGGAGAGCGAGCAGTTCTTC.

The chain combines TRBV7-8 with TRBJ2-3; D is perhaps TRBD1 (6 bases). CDR1 is SGHVS, CDR2 FQNEAQ, per germline. CDR3 length equals 15 residues. V lost 4 bases and J 2 bases, leaving 13 bases between the germline ends. As DNA, the CDR3 is TGTGCCAGCAGCTCTCGGACAGACTCCACAGATACGCAGTATTTT. As protein: CASSSRTDSTDTQYF.

The chain couples TRBV5-6 to TRBJ1-1, with no clear D. Between the trimmed V and J ends, which lost 0 bases and 1 base, there was a span of 7 bases. Germline CDR1 and CDR2: SGHDT and YYEEEE. This CDR3 spans 14 amino acids. In DNA, the CDR3 is TGTGCCAGCAGCTTGGTTACGGGGAACACTGAAGCTTTCTTT. Residues: CASSLVTGNTEAFF.

The chain joins TRBV5-6 to TRBJ1-6; D not certain. Germline V gene sequence: CDR1 SGHDT, CDR2 YYEEEE. Trimming removed 0 bases at V and 0 bases at J, with 10 bases between. This CDR3 is built from 17 residues. CDR3 protein: CASSLEFGHSYNSPLHF. CDR3 in DNA: TGTGCCAGCAGCTTGGAGTTCGGTCACTCCTATAATTCACCCCTCCACTTT.

V and J are TRBV6-4 and TRBJ1-6; possible D gene TRBD1, 5 bases. The CDR3 spans 16 residues. V lost 0 bases, J lost 5 bases, and 11 bases lay in between. Looked up from germline, CDR1 is MRHNA and CDR2 is SNTAGT. The DNA for the CDR3 is TGTGCCAGCAGTGACTCGAACGGGGGGGATAATTCACCCCTCCACTTT. It codes for CASSDSNGGDNSPLHF.

With regard to this clone: Distinct nucleotide sequences in the sample also encode this CDR3. The chain employs TRBV19 and TRBJ1-2; no clear D gene. CDR1 and CDR2 from the germline V gene are LNHDA and SQIVND (reference sequence). The CDR3 sequence is 12 residues long. V lost 6 bases, J lost 2 bases, and 7 bases lay in between. CDR3 loop: CASRGGNYGYTF. Written as DNA, the CDR3 is TGTGCCAGTAGGGGAGGAAACTATGGCTACACCTTC.

The rearrangement joins TRBV30 to TRBJ2-7; 9 nucleotides agree with TRBD2. CDR1 and CDR2 (germline): GTSNPN, SVGIG (reference sequence). The CDR3 has 14 residues. Trimming cost V 0 bases and J 6 bases; bases outside gene matches: 6. The CDR3 is CAWSVSGGTGEQYF. In DNA form, the CDR3 reads TGTGCCTGGAGTGTTAGCGGGGGAACGGGCGAGCAGTACTTC.

The V call is TRBV6-2 or TRBV6-3, the J call TRBJ2-4; the D is unclear. Germline assignment: CDR1 MNHEY and CDR2 SVGEGT. This CDR3 is built from 18 residues. V lost 0 bases to trimming and J lost 0 bases, with 15 bases between them. CDR3 amino acids: CASSYSILQSIAKNIQYF. The CDR3 DNA sequence: TGTGCCAGCAGTTACTCGATTTTACAGTCGATAGCCAAAAACATTCAGTACTTC.

The chain combines TRBV2 with TRBJ2-7, with TRBD2 as a possible D gene (5 bases). CDR3 length equals 14 residues. CDR1 SNHLY and CDR2 FYNNEI come from the germline V gene. Trimming removed 0 bases at V and 4 bases at J, with 10 bases between. CDR3 protein: CASSEAGVGYEQYF. The CDR3 nucleotides read TGTGCCAGCAGTGAAGCGGGAGTCGGTTACGAGCAGTACTTC.

The chain links TRBV3-1 (or the pseudogene TRBV3-2) to TRBJ1-4; weak D call: TRBD1 (6 bases). The CDR3 is 16 residues long. Germline V lookup: CDR1 LGHDT, CDR2 YNNKEL (reference sequence). V shed 4 bases and J shed 5 bases, with 17 bases lying between them. Here the CDR3 reads CASSLPWRGTNEKLFF. CDR3 nucleotides: TGTGCCAGCAGCCTCCCTTGGCGGGGGACAAATGAAAAACTGTTTTTT.

The rearrangement joins TRBV10-3 to TRBJ1-1; D might be TRBD1 (5 bases). Looked up from germline, CDR1 is ENHRY and CDR2 is SYGVKD. V gave up 5 bases and J gave up 0 bases, with 16 bases separating them. This CDR3 comprises 16 residues. As DNA, the CDR3 is TGTGCCATCAGTTCCAGACAGCCAACTTTGAACACTGAAGCTTTCTTT. Amino acid sequence: CAISSRQPTLNTEAFF.

This chain joins TRBV27 and TRBJ2-1; 10 nucleotides match TRBD2. The ends lost 4 bases at V and 1 base at J; junction bases unmatched: 7. Germline V CDR1 and CDR2: MNHEY, SMNVEV (reference sequence). The CDR3 is 17 residues long. The CDR3, as DNA: TGTGCCAGCAGTTCTAGACTAGCGGGCGTTTCCTACAATGAGCAGTTCTTC. Protein product: CASSSRLAGVSYNEQFF.

The chain is built from TRBV19 and TRBJ1-5; D ambiguous. The CDR3 totals 17 residues. Trimming left V 1 base short and J 1 base short, with 14 bases between. Per the germline V gene, CDR1 is LNHDA and CDR2 is SQIVND (reference sequence). This CDR3 is CASSIVGWRRSNQPQHF. Here the CDR3 DNA reads TGTGCCAGTAGTATAGTAGGCTGGCGGAGGAGCAATCAGCCCCAGCATTTT. Combining the CDR3 with reference TRBV19 and TRBJ1-5 gives the whole variable domain DGGITQSPKYLFRKEGQNVTLSCEQNLNHDAMYWYRQDPGQGLRLIYYSQIVNDFQKGDIAEGYSVSREKKESFPLTVTSAQKNPTAFYLCASSIVGWRRSNQPQHFGDGTRLSIL.